This T cell receptor (beta chain) was obtained from a study of blood T cell repertoires in COVID-19. The wider study: The study drew acute and convalescent COVID-19 samples from the United States, Italy and Spain. From T cells, B-cell-depleted T cells, or PBMCs came the material, which was cDNA or gDNA.

Germline V lookup: CDR1 MNHNY, CDR2 SVGAGI (reference sequence). Trimming left V 1 base short and J 2 bases short, with 11 bases between. CDR3 length: 16 amino acids. The data were produced by immunoSEQ multiplex PCR, yet TCRdb's version contains in-frame clones alone and is incomplete. The top ten hold 15% to 20% of the sample, which has about 59,000 clones, 75% to 95% seen once. The sample consisted of peripheral blood. The chain joins TRBV6-6 to TRBJ1-4, with TRBD1 as a possible D gene (6 bases). This TCR was recovered from an elderly man with acute or convalescent COVID-19. CDR3 bases: TGTGCCAGCAGTTACTTCGGCAGGGGCACTAATGAAAAACTGTTTTTT. It yields the protein CASSYFGRGTNEKLFF.